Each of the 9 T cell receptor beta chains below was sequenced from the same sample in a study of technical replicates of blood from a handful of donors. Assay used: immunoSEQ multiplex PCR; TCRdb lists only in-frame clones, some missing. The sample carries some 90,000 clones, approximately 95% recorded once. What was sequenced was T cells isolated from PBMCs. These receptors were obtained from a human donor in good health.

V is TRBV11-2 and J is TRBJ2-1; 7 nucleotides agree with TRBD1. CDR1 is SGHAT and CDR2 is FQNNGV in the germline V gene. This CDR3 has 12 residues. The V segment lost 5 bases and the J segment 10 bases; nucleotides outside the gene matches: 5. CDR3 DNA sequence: TGTGCCAGCAGCCGGACAGGTTTCGAGCAGTTCTTC. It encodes CASSRTGFEQFF.

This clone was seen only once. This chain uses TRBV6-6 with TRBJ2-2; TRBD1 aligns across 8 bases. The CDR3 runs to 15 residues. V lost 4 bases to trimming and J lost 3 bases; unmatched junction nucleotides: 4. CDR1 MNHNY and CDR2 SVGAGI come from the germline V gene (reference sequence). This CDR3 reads CASSSLGQDTGELFF. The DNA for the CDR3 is TGTGCCAGCAGTTCCCTGGGACAGGACACCGGGGAGCTGTTTTTT.

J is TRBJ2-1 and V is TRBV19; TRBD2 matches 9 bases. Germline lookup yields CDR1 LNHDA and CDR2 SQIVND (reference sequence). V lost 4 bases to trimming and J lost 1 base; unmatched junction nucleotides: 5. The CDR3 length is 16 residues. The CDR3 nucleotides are TGTGCCAGTAGTAACGGCGGGAGGGCTTCCTACAATGAGCAGTTCTTC. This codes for CASSNGGRASYNEQFF.

The CDR3 DNA is TGTGCCAGCAGCCGAAGACTAGCGGTCTACAATGAGCAGTTCTTC. Translation: CASSRRLAVYNEQFF. The chain links TRBV2 to TRBJ2-1; 9 bases agree with TRBD2. Germline CDR1 SNHLY, CDR2 FYNNEI. This CDR3 region has 15 residues. The V gene end was trimmed by 6 bases and the J gene end by 3 bases; junction bases not matched to a gene: 6.

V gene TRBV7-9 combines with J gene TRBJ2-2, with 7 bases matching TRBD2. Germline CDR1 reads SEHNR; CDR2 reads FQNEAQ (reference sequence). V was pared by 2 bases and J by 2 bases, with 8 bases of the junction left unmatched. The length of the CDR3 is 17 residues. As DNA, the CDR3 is TGTGCCAGCAGCTTAAGGGCTAGCGGAGCTAACACCGGGGAGCTGTTTTTT. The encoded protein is CASSLRASGANTGELFF.

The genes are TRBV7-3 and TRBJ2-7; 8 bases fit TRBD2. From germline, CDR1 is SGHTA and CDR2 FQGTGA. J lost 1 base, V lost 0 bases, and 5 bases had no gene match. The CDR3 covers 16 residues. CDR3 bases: TGTGCCAGCAGCTTAACTCCGGGACTAGGGTCCTACGAGCAGTACTTC. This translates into CASSLTPGLGSYEQYF. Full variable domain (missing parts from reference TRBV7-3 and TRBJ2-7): GAGVSQTPSNKVTEKGKYVELRCDPISGHTALYWYRQSLGQGPEFLIYFQGTGAADDSGLPNDRFFAVRPEGSVSTLKIQRTERGDSAVYLCASSLTPGLGSYEQYFGPGTRLTVT.

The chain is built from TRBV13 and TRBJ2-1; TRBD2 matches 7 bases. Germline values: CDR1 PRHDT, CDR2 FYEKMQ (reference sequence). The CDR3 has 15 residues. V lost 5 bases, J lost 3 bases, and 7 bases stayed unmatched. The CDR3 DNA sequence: TGTGCCAGCAGCCTACGACTAGCTTACTACAATGAGCAGTTCTTC. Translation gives CASSLRLAYYNEQFF.

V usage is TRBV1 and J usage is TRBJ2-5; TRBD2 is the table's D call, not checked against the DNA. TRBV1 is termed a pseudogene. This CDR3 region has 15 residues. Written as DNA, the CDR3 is TGCACCAGCAGCCGAAATAGGACTAGAGAAGAGACCCAGTACTTC. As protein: CTSSRNRTREETQYF.

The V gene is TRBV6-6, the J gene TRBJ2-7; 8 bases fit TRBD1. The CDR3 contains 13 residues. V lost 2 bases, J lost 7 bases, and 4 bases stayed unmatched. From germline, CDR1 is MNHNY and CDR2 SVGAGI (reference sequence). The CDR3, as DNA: TGTGCCAGCAGTTACCCGACAGGGGAAGAGCAGTACTTC. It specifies CASSYPTGEEQYF.